The 20 T cell receptor beta chains listed next were all sequenced from one sample in a study of Graves' ophthalmopathy and Graves' hyperthyroidism. Beta-chain TCR CDR3 regions were amplified from RNA transcripts. Second-round multiplex PCR came after a first-round RT-PCR that employed HTBI primers. TCRdb re-derived calls from the multiplex PCR reads in MiXCR, one entry per CDR3 protein. The sample has about 500,000 distinct CDR3 sequences, approximately 15% seen once. The sequenced sample was blood. The receptor set was obtained from a woman in her 30s with Graves' ophthalmopathy.

In its sample, this clonotype was seen many times. The rearrangement joins TRBV29-1 to TRBJ2-4; weak D call: TRBD2 (6 bases). V was shortened by 4 bases and J by 6 bases, with 16 bases between the two germline ends. CDR1 and CDR2 from the germline V gene are SQVTM and ANQGSEA. The CDR3 is 14 amino acids. CDR3 in amino acids: CSVVGGILGNIQYF. CDR3 DNA: TGCAGCGTTGTTGGAGGGATCTTGGGAAACATTCAGTACTTC. Full variable domain (outside the CDR3, taken from reference TRBV29-1 and TRBJ2-4): SAVISQKPSRDICQRGTSLTIQCQVDSQVTMMFWYRQQPGQSLTLIATANQGSEATYESGFVIDKFPISRPNLTFSTLTVSNMSPEDSSIYLCSVVGGILGNIQYFGAGTRLSVL.

This clonotype has only a few counts. The chain combines TRBV28 with TRBJ1-2, with TRBD1 as a possible D gene (5 bases). This CDR3 is built from 14 residues. The germline gives CDR1 MDHEN, CDR2 SYDVKM. V lost 6 bases, J lost 11 bases, and 22 bases lay in between. DNA of the CDR3: TGTGCCAGCAGCGCCCGGGGGAGCCGGGTAGTTTACACCTTC. It specifies CASSARGSRVVYTF.

This clonotype was seen a handful of times. CDR3 sequence: CASSFFNRGPETQYF. CDR3 in DNA: TGTGCCAGCAGTTTCTTCAACAGGGGGCCAGAGACCCAGTACTTC. The rearrangement uses TRBV27 and TRBJ2-5, with 9 bases lining up with TRBD1. The CDR3 runs 15 residues. The V gene end was trimmed by 3 bases and the J gene end by 4 bases; junction bases not matched to a gene: 6. Germline values: CDR1 MNHEY, CDR2 SMNVEV (reference sequence).

The V and J genes are TRBV29-1 and TRBJ2-7; perhaps TRBD2 as D (6 bases). The germline gives CDR1 SQVTM, CDR2 ANQGSEA. This CDR3 region has 16 residues. Trimming stripped 1 base from V and 6 bases from J, with 22 bases between. CDR3 in amino acids: CSVEVRWAGRVSEQYF. In DNA, the CDR3 is TGCAGCGTTGAAGTTAGGTGGGCGGGAAGGGTATCCGAGCAGTACTTC.

The gene calls are TRBV20-1 and TRBJ2-7, with D possibly matching TRBD2 (6 bases). Germline values: CDR1 DFQATT, CDR2 SNEGSKA (reference sequence). V was cut by 1 base and J by 6 bases, with 19 bases left in between. The CDR3 length is 15 residues. The CDR3 here is CSARGVMGLEGEQYF. The CDR3 bases are TGCAGTGCTAGAGGTGTGATGGGGCTGGAGGGCGAGCAGTACTTC.

This clonotype was counted only a few times. With a much larger clone just one base away, this may be a read error. V is TRBV29-1 and J is TRBJ1-2; D is uncertain. CDR1 is SQVTM and CDR2 is ANQGSEA in the germline V gene. The CDR3 totals 12 residues. The CDR3 DNA reads TGCAGCGTTGTAGGGTTGGAAATGGTCTACTCCTTC. This translates into CSVVGLEMVYSF.

This clonotype came up once. A much larger clone lies one base from this, so it may be a read error. The chain recombines TRBV5-1 with TRBJ1-1, with TRBD1 matching over 9 bases. The ends lost 4 bases at V and 4 bases at J; junction bases unmatched: 5. Germline CDR1 SGHRS, CDR2 YFSETQ. The CDR3 sequence is 14 residues long. The CDR3 loop is CASSRQGVGTEAFF. The DNA for the CDR3 is TGCGCCAGCAGCCGACAGGGGGTTGGCACTGAAGCTTTCTTT.

This clonotype was seen ten or more times. The chain links TRBV27 to TRBJ2-5; 9 positions agree with TRBD2. After removal of 2 bases from V and 1 base from J, the junction contained 5 bases not matched to a gene. Germline values: CDR1 MNHEY, CDR2 SMNVEV (reference sequence). The CDR3 is 16 amino acids. The CDR3 nucleotides read TGTGCCAGCAGTTTAGGGGCTAGCGGGGCCCAAGAGACCCAGTACTTC. Encoded protein: CASSLGASGAQETQYF.

This clonotype was seen a single time. The rearrangement uses TRBV28 and TRBJ1-2; 7 positions match TRBD1. From germline, CDR1 is MDHEN and CDR2 SYDVKM. This CDR3 is built from 14 residues. J lost 10 bases, V lost 7 bases, and 15 bases had no gene match. Here the CDR3 reads CASINLRGREDYTF. The DNA of the CDR3 is TGTGCCAGCATCAACCTTAGGGGGCGTGAAGACTACACCTTC.

This sequence joins TRBV7-9 and TRBJ2-7, with D possibly matching TRBD2 (5 bases). This CDR3 contains 14 residues. Germline V CDR1 and CDR2: SEHNR, FQNEAQ (reference sequence). V dropped 2 bases and J dropped 2 bases, with 10 bases sitting between them. The CDR3 bases are TGTGCCAGCAGCTTACGGGGTAGCCCCTACGAGCAGTACTTC. Residues: CASSLRGSPYEQYF.

This clonotype appeared many times. This chain joins TRBV20-1 and TRBJ2-7, with TRBD2 identical over 12 bases. The CDR3 sequence is 16 residues long. Germline V gene sequence: CDR1 DFQATT, CDR2 SNEGSKA (reference sequence). The junction had 9 bases not matched to a gene; V was cut back by 6 bases and J by 0 bases. The CDR3: CSATGTSGFLSYEQYF. In nucleotides, the CDR3 is TGCAGTGCAACCGGGACTAGCGGGTTCCTCTCCTACGAGCAGTACTTC.

This clonotype was seen a few times. This chain joins TRBV28 and TRBJ2-6; the D gene is possibly TRBD2 (5 bases). The V gene's germline CDR1 is MDHEN and CDR2 SYDVKM. The CDR3 consists of 16 residues. Trimming removed 1 base at V and 3 bases at J, with 10 bases between. The CDR3, as DNA: TGTGCCAGCAGTTTATTACTCGGGATTGGGGCCAACGTCCTGACTTTC. Amino acid sequence: CASSLLLGIGANVLTF.

In its sample, this clonotype was seen many times. This rearrangement joins TRBV20-1 to TRBJ2-5; TRBD1 matches 10 bases. The length of the CDR3 is 14 residues. Germline values: CDR1 DFQATT, CDR2 SNEGSKA (reference sequence). The V and J ends lost 5 bases and 3 bases, in that order; junction bases with no gene match: 6. CDR3 nucleotides: TGCAGTGCTCGGGGGGGGACAGGGGAAGAGACCCAGTACTTC. Translated, it gives CSARGGTGEETQYF.

This clonotype was counted many times. This chain joins TRBV27 and TRBJ1-5; 7 bases line up with TRBD1. The CDR3 length is 15 residues. The trim removed 6 bases at V and 7 bases at J, leaving 12 bases unmatched. CDR1 and CDR2 from the germline V gene are MNHEY and SMNVEV (reference sequence). CDR3 coding DNA: TGTGCCAGCAGAAACCAAGGGGGCCTAGGACAGCCCCAGCATTTT. It translates to CASRNQGGLGQPQHF.

This clonotype has ten or more counts. The chain couples TRBV6-1 to TRBJ1-1; D call uncertain. Germline V gene data show CDR1 as MNHNS and CDR2 as SASEGT. The CDR3 spans 13 residues. V was pared by 0 bases and J by 5 bases, with 7 bases between. The CDR3, as DNA: TGTGCCAGCAGTGAAGCGCGAGTAACTGAAGCTTTCTTT. Residues: CASSEARVTEAFF.

This clonotype was counted at least ten times. This rearrangement joins TRBV6-1 to TRBJ2-2, with 10 bases that match TRBD2. The CDR3 covers 14 residues. Trimming cost V 11 bases and J 7 bases; bases outside gene matches: 10. The germline V gene has CDR1 MNHNS and CDR2 SASEGT. This CDR3 is CAARLAGDGGELFF. CDR3 nucleotide sequence: TGTGCCGCGAGGCTAGCGGGAGATGGCGGGGAGCTGTTTTTT.

This rearrangement joins TRBV20-1 to TRBJ1-2, with TRBD1 identical over 8 bases. Germline V lookup: CDR1 DFQATT, CDR2 SNEGSKA (reference sequence). The V segment lost 5 bases and the J segment 7 bases; nucleotides outside the gene matches: 12. The CDR3 sequence is 14 residues long. The CDR3 DNA reads as TGCAGTGCTGATCCGGGGCAGGGGGCTTTTGGCTACACCTTC. This translates into CSADPGQGAFGYTF.

This clonotype was counted a few times. The V and J genes are TRBV4-1 and TRBJ2-7; tentatively, D is TRBD2 (6 bases). V gave up 2 bases and J gave up 3 bases, with 17 bases separating them. Germline CDR1 MGHRA, CDR2 YSYEKL. This CDR3 has 16 amino acids. CDR3 sequence reads: CASSQTGAGGGYEQYF. For the CDR3, the DNA is TGCGCCAGCAGCCAAACTGGGGCCGGGGGAGGCTACGAGCAGTACTTC.

This clonotype was found many times. The V gene is TRBV2, the J gene TRBJ1-6; D is unclear. The V end lost 1 base, the J end lost 6 bases, and 13 bases lay between the germline ends. This CDR3 spans 16 amino acids. Germline assignment: CDR1 SNHLY and CDR2 FYNNEI. Here the CDR3 reads CASSEDRARPNSPLHF. The CDR3 bases are TGTGCCAGCAGTGAAGATCGGGCCAGGCCTAATTCACCCCTCCACTTT. The full variable domain, rest sourced from reference TRBV2 and TRBJ1-6, is EPEVTQTPSHQVTQMGQEVILRCVPISNHLYFYWYRQILGQKVEFLVSFYNNEISEKSEIFDDQFSVERPDGSNFTLKIRSTKLEDSAMYFCASSEDRARPNSPLHFGNGTRLTVT.

At least ten counts were recorded for this clonotype. The J gene is TRBJ2-7, the V gene TRBV20-1; D is ambiguous. The CDR3 is 13 amino acids. Trimming cost V 3 bases and J 2 bases, with 11 bases left between them. The germline CDR1 and CDR2 sequences are DFQATT and SNEGSKA (reference sequence). This chain's CDR3 is CSARASSTYEQYF. DNA for the CDR3: TGCAGTGCTAGGGCCTCCAGCACCTACGAGCAGTACTTC.